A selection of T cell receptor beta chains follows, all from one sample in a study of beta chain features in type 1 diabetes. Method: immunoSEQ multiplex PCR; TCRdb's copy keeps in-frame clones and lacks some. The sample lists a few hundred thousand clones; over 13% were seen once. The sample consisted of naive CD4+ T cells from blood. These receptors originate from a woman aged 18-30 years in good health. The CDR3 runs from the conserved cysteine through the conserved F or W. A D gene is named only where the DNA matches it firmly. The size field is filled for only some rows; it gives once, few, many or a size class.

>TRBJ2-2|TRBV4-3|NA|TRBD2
TGCGCCAGCAGCCAAGAGGGGTCTAGCGGGAGTAGGGAGCTGTTTTTT
CASSQEGSSGSRELFF
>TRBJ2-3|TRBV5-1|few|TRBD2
TGCGCCAGCAGCCCGGCCGGGACTAGCGGGAGAACAGATACGCAGTATTTT
CASSPAGTSGRTDTQYF
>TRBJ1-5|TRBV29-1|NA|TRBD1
TGCAGCGTTTGGGACAGGGGACTAATGGAGCCCCAGCATTTT
CSVWDRGLMEPQHF
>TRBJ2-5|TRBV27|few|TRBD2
TGTGCCAGCACCCCCGGGACTAGCGGGAAAGAGACCCAGTACTTC
CASTPGTSGKETQYF
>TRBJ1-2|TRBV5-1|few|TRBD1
TGCGCCAGCAGCTTTCAGGGGGAACCAAGCTACACCTTC
CASSFQGEPSYTF
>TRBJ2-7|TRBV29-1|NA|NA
TGCAGCGTTGGACGGGGGGCCTCCTACGAGCAGTACTTC
CSVGRGASYEQYF
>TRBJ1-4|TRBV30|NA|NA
TGTGCCTGGAGTGTAACGGGGGGGAATGAAAAACTGTTTTTT
CAWSVTGGNEKLFF
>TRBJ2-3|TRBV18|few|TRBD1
TGTGCCAGCTCAAGACAGGGGGCCGCTAGCACAGATACGCAGTATTTT
CASSRQGAASTDTQYF
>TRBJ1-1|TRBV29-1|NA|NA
TGCAGCGTCCCAAAGGGGCCACCCGGTGGGGCTTTCTTT
CSVPKGPPGGAFF
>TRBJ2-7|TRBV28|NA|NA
TGTGCCAGCAGACCCCTAGGACACTTAGGAACCTACGAGCAGTACTTC
CASRPLGHLGTYEQYF
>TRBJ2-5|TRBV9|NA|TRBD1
TGTGCCAGCAGCTTAGGGACAGGGTCTATCCAAGAGACCCAGTACTTC
CASSLGTGSIQETQYF
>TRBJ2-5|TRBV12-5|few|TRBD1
TGTGCTAGTGGCCCCGGGACAGGGGGCTTGTTGACCCAGTACTTC
CASGPGTGGLLTQYF
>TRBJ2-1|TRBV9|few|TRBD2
TGTGCCAGCAGCGTAGATAGCGGGAGCAATGAGCAGTTCTTC
CASSVDSGSNEQFF
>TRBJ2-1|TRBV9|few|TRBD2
TGTGCCAGCAGCGTAATAGCGGGAGTTCGCCCCGAGCAGTTCTTC
CASSVIAGVRPEQFF
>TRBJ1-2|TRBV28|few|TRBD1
TGTGCCAGCAGCCGGCGGGTCCTACAGGGGGCGCAGGGCTACACCTTC
CASSRRVLQGAQGYTF
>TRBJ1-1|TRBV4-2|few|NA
TGTGCCAGCAGCCAAGATGGCCAGGGGACTGAAGCTTTCTTT
CASSQDGQGTEAFF
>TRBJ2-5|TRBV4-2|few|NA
TGTGCCAGCAGCCAAGACAGGGGATCAGAGACCCAGTACTTC
CASSQDRGSETQYF
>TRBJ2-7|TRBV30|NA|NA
TGTGCCTGGAGTGTGCAGGGCTACGAGCAGTACTTC
CAWSVQGYEQYF
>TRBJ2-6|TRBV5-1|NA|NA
TGCGCCAGCAGCCGTTCCTCTGGGGCCAACGTCCTGACTTTC
CASSRSSGANVLTF
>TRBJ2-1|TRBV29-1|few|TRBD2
TGCAGCGGCACCGGGACTAGCGGGAGGGGGCAGCAGTTCTTC
CSGTGTSGRGQQFF
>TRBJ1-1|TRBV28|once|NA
TGTGCCAGCAGACCTGACAGCCGTGAAGCTTTCTTT
CASRPDSREAFF
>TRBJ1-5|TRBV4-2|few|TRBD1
TGTGCCAGCAGAGGGGACAGGGAAGATCAGCCCCAGCATTTT
CASRGDREDQPQHF
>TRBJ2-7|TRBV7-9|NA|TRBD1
TGTGCCAGCAGCTTAGGACAGGGGGTTGACGAGCAGTACTTC
CASSLGQGVDEQYF
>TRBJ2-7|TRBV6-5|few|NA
TGTGCCAGCAGTTCGCCGGGACACATCTACGAGCAGTACTTC
CASSSPGHIYEQYF
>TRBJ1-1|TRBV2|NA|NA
TGTGCCAGCAGGGGTACAGAGAACACTGAAGCTTTCTTT
CASRGTENTEAFF
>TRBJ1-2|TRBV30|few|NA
TGTGCCTGGAGTGTATTAGGACTGGGCTACACCTTC
CAWSVLGLGYTF
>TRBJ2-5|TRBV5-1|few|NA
TGCGCCAGCAGCTTGGAGGCAGGGGTTCCTTGGGAGACCCAGTACTTC
CASSLEAGVPWETQYF
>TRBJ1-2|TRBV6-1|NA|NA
TGTGCCAGCGGGAAGGACAGTCTCTATGGCTACACCTTC
CASGKDSLYGYTF
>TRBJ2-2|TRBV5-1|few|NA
TGCGCCAGCAGCTTGGGAGCCGGGGAGCTGTTTTTT
CASSLGAGELFF
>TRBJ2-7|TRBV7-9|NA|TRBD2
TGTGCCAGCAGCAAGAAGACTAGCCCAGCGGGAGGGCCCTCCTACGAGCAGTACTTC
CASSKKTSPAGGPSYEQYF
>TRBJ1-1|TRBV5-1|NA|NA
TGCGCCAGCAGCTTGGCGGGGAACACTGAAGCTTTCTTT
CASSLAGNTEAFF
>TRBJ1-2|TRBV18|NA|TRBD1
TGTGCCAGCACGACAGGGGCGGACTATGGCTACACCTTC
CASTTGADYGYTF
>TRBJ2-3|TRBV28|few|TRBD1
TGTGCCAGCAGGAGACAGGGAACAGATACGCAGTATTTT
CASRRQGTDTQYF
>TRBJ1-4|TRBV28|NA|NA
TGTGCCAGCAGTTTAAGTGACAGTGCAACTAATGAAAAACTGTTTTTT
CASSLSDSATNEKLFF
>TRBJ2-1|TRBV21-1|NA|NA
TGTGCCAGCAGACCTCCCAGGCGGGAGCTGGGAAGTGAGCAGTTCTTC
CASRPPRRELGSEQFF
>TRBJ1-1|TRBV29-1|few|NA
TGCAGCGCTGACAGGAACACTGAAGCTTTCTTT
CSADRNTEAFF
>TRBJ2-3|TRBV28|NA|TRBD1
TGTGCCAGCAGCCGCCGGGACAGACAATCAGATACGCAGTATTTT
CASSRRDRQSDTQYF
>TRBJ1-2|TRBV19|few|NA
TGTGCCAGTAGTACCTACAGTTACTCAGGCTATGGCTACACCTTC
CASSTYSYSGYGYTF
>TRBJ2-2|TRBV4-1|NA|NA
TGCGCCAGCTCCGTCCCGGTGTCCGGGGAGCTGTTTTTT
CASSVPVSGELFF
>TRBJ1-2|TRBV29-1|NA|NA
TGCAGCGTCGTAATTGGGGCAGGGAACCTCTATGGCTACACCTTC
CSVVIGAGNLYGYTF
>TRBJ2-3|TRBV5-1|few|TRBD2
TGCGCCAGCAGCTTGGAACGGGAGGGCACAGATACGCAGTATTTT
CASSLEREGTDTQYF
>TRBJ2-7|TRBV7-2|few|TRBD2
TGTGCCAGCAGCTTACCAGCGGGGTACGAGCAGTACTTC
CASSLPAGYEQYF
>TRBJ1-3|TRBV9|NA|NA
TGTGCCAGCAGCCTCAGGGGTGCTGGAAACACCATATATTTT
CASSLRGAGNTIYF
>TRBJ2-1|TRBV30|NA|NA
TGTGCCTGGAGTGTAGGGCAGGGCCCCAATGAGCAGTTCTTC
CAWSVGQGPNEQFF
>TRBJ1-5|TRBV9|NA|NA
TGTGCCAGCTCGCGGGGGCTCGTGAGCAATCAGCCCCAGCATTTT
CASSRGLVSNQPQHF
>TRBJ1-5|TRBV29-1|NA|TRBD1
TGCAGCGCCGGGGACAGGGGCGGTCAGCCCCAGCATTTT
CSAGDRGGQPQHF